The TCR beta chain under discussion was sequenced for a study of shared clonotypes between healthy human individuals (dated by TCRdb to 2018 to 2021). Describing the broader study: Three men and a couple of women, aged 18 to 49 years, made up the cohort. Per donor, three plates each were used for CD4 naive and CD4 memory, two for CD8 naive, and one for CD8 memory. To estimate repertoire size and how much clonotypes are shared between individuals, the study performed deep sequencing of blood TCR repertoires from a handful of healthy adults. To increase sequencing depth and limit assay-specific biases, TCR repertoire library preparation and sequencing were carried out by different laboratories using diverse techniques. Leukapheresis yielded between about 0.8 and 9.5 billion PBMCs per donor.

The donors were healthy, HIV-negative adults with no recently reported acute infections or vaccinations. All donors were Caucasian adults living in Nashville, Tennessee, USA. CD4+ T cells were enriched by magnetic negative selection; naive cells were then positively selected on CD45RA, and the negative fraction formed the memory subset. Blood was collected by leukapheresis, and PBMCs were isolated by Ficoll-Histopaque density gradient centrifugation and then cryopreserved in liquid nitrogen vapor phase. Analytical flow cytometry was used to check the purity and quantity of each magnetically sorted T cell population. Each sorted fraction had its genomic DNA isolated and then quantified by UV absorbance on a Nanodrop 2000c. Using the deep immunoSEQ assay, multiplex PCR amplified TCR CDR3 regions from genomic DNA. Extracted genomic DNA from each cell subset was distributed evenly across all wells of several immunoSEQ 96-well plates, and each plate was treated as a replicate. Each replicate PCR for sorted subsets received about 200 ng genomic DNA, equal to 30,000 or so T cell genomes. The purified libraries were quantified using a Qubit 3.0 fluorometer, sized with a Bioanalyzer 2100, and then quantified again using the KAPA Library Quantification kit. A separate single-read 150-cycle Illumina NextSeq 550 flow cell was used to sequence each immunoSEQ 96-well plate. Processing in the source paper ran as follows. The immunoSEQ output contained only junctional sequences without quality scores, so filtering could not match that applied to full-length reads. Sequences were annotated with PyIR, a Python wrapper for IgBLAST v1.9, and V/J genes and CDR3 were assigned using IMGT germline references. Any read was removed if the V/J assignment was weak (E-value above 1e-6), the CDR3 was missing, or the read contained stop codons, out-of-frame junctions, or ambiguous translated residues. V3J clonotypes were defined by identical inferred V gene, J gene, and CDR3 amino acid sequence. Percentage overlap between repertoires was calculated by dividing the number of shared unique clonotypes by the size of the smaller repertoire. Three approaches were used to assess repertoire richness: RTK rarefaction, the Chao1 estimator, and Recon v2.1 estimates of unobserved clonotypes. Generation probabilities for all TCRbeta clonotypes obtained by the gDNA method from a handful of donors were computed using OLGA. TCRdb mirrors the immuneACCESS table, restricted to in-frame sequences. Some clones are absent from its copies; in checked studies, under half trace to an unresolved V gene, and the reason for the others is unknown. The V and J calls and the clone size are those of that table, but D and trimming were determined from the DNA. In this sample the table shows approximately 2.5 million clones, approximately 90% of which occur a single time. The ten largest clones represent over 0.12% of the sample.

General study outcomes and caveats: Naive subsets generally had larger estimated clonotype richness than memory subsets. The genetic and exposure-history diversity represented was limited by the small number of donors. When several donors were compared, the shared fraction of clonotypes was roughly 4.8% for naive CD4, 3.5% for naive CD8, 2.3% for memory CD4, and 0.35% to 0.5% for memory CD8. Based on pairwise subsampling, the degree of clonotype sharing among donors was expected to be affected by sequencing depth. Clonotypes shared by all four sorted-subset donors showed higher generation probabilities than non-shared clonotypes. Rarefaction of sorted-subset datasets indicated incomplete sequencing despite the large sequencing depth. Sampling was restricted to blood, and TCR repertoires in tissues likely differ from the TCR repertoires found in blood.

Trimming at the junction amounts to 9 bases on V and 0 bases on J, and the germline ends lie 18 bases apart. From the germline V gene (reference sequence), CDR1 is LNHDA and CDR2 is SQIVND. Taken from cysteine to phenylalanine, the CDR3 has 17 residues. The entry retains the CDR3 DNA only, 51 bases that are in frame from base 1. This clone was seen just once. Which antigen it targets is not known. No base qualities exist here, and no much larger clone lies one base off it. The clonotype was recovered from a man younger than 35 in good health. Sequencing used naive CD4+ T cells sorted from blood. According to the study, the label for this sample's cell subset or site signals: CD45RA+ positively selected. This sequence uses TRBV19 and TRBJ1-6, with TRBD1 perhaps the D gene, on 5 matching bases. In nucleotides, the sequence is TGTGCCAGCCAGTTGCAGGGATCCCGCTCCTATAATTCACCCCTCCACTTT. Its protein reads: CASQLQGSRSYNSPLHF.